This TCR beta chain comes out of a study of shared clonotypes between healthy human individuals. Study-level background: Each donor's CD4 naive and CD4 memory cells filled three plates apiece, CD8 naive two, and CD8 memory one. Notes on the study in general: Naive subsets generally exceeded memory subsets in estimated richness.

Germline V gives CDR1 SEHNR, CDR2 FQNEAQ (reference sequence). V lost 5 bases to trimming and J lost 3 bases, with 11 bases between them. This CDR3 spans 14 amino acids. Study donors comprised healthy, HIV-negative adults devoid of recent acute infection or vaccination. Splitting of CD4+ cells produced CD45RA+ naive and CD45RA-negative memory subsets. Measured with immunoSEQ multiplex PCR; TCRdb has only the in-frame clones, and not every one. The top ten clones hold around 0.13% of a sample with roughly 2 million clones, around 95% of them seen once. Note on this clone: Its target is not known.

The chain recombines TRBV7-9 with TRBJ1-5; D unresolved. Specimen: naive CD4+ T cells sorted from blood. The subset denotes: CD45RA+ positively selected. The TCR originated in a young man in good health. The CDR3 protein is CASSADSSNQPQHF. The CDR3 DNA reads as TGTGCCAGCAGCGCTGACTCTTCCAATCAGCCCCAGCATTTT.